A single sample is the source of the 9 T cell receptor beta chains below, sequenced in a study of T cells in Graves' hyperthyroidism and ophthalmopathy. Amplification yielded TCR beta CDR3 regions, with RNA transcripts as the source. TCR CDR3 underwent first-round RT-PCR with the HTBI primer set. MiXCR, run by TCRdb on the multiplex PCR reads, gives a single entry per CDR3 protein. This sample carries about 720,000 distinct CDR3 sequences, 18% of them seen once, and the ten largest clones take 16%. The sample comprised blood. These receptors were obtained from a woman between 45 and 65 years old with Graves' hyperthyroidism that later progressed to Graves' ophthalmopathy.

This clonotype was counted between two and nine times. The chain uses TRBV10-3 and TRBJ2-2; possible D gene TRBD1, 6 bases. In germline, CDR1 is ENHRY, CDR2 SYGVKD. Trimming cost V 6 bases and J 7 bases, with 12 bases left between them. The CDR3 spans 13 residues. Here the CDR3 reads CAIRAGVSGELFF. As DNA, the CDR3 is TGTGCCATCAGAGCAGGGGTGAGCGGGGAGCTGTTTTTT.

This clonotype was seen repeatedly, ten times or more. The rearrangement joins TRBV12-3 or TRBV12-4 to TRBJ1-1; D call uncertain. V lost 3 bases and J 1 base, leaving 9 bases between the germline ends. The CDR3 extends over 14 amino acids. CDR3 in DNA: TGTGCCAGCAGTTTTTCGGAAGAGAACACTGAAGCTTTCTTT. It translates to CASSFSEENTEAFF.

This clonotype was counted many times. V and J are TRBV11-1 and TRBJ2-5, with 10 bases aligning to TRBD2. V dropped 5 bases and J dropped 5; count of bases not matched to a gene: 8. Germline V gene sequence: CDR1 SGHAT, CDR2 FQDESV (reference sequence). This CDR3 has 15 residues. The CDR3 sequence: CASSPSGGAWETQYF. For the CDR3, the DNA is TGTGCCAGCAGCCCCAGCGGGGGGGCCTGGGAGACCCAGTACTTC.

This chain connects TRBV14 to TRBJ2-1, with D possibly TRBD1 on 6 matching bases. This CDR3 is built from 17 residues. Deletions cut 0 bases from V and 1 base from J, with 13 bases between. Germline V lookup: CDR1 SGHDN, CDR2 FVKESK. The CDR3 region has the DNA TGTGCCAGCAGCCAAGAATTCGGGACACCATCCTACAATGAGCAGTTCTTC. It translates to CASSQEFGTPSYNEQFF. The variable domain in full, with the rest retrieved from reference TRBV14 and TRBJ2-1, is EAGVTQFPSHSVIEKGQTVTLRCDPISGHDNLYWYRRVMGKEIKFLLHFVKESKQDESGMPNNRFLAERTGGTYSTLKVQPAELEDSGVYFCASSQEFGTPSYNEQFFGPGTRLTVL.

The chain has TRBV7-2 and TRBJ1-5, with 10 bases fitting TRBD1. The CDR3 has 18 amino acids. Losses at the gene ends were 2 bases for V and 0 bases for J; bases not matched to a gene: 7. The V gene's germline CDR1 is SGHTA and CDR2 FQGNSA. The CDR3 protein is CASSLSDRGPYSNQPQHF. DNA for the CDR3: TGTGCCAGCAGCTTAAGTGACAGGGGGCCGTATAGCAATCAGCCCCAGCATTTT.

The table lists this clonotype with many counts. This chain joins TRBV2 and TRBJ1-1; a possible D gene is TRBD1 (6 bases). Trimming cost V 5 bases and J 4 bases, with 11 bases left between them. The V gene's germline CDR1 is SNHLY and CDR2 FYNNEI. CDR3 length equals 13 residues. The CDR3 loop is CASSQGSRTEAFF. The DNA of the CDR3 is TGTGCCAGCAGTCAGGGGTCGCGCACTGAAGCTTTCTTT.

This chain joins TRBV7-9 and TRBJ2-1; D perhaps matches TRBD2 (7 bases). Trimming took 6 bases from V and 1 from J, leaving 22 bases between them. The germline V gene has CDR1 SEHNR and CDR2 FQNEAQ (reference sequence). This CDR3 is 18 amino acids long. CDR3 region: CASSPPGHGGRSYNEQFF. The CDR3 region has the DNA TGTGCCAGCAGTCCCCCCGGTCACGGGGGGCGGTCCTACAATGAGCAGTTCTTC.

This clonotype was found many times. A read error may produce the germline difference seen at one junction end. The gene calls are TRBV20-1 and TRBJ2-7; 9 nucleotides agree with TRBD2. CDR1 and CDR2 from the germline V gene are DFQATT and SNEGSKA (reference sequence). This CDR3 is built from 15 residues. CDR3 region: CSAGDGRGGPYEQYF. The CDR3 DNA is TGCAGTGCTGGAGATGGGCGGGGGGGCCCCTACGAGCAGTACTTC.

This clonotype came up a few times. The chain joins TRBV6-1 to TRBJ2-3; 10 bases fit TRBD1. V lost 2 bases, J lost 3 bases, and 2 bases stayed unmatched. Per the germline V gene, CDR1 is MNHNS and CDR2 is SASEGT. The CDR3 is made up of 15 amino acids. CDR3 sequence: CASSERTGGTDTQYF. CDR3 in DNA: TGTGCCAGCAGTGAAAGGACAGGGGGGACAGATACGCAGTATTTT.